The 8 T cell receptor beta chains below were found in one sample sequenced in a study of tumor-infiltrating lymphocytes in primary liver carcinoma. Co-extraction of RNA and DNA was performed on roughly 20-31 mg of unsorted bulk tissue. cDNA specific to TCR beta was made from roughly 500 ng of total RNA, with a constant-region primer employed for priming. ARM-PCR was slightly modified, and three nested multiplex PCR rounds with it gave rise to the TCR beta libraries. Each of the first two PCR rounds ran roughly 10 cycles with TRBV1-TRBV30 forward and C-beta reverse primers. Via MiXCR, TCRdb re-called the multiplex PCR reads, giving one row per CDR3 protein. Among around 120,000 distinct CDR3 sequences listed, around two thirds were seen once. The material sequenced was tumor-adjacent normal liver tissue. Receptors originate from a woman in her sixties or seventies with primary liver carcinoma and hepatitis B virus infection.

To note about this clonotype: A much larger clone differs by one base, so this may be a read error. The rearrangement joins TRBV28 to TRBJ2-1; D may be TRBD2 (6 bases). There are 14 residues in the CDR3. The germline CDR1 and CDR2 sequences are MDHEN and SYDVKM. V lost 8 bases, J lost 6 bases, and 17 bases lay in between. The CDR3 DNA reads TGTGCCAGCTCTTCTGGCGGGATGGGCAATGAGCAGTTCTTC. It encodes CASSSGGMGNEQFF.

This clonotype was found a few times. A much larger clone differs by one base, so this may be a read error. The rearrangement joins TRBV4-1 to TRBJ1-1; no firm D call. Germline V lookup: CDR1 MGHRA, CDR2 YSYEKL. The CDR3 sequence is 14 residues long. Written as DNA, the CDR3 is TGCGCCGGCAGCCAAGGGCAATCGAACACTGAAGCTTTCTTT. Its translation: CAGSQGQSNTEAFF.

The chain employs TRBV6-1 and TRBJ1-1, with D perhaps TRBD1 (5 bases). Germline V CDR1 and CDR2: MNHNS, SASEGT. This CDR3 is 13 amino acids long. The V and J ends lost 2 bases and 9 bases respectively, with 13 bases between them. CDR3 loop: CASSETQGLQAFF. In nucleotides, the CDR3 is TGTGCCAGCAGTGAAACGCAGGGCCTGCAAGCTTTCTTT.

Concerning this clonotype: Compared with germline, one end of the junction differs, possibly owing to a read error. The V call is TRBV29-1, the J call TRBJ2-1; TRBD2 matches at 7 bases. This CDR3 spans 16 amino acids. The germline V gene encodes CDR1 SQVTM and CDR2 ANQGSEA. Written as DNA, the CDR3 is TGCATCGTTCAGCCTCTAGCGGATGATACGAGGAATGAGCAGTTCTTC. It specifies CIVQPLADDTRNEQFF.

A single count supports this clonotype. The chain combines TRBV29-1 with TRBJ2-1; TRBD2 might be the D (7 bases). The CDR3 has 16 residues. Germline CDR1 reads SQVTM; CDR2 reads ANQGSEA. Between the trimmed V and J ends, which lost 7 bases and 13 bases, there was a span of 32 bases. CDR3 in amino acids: CSAGGTGASGYNGQFF. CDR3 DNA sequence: TGCAGCGCTGGGGGCACCGGGGCTAGCGGCTACAATGGACAGTTCTTC.

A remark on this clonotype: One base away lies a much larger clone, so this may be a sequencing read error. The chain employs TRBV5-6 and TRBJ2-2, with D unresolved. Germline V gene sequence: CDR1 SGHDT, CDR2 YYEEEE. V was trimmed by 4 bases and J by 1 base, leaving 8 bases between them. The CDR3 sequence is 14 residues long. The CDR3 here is CASSTNENTGELFF. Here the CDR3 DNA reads TGTGCCAGCAGCACTAACGAGAACACCGGGGAGCTGTTTTTT.

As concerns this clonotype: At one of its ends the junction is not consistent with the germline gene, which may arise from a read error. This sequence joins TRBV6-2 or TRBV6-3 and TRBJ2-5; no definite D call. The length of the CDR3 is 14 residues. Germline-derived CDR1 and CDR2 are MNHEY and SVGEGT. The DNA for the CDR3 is TGTGCCAGGAGTTACGCCACTCCCCGAGAGACCCAGCACTTC. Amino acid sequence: CARSYATPRETQHF.

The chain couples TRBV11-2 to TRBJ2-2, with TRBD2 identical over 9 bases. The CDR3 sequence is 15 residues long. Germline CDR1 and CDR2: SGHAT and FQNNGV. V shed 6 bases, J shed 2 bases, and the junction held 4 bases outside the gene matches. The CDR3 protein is CASSSGSRNTGELFF. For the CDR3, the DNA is TGTGCCAGCAGTAGCGGGAGTCGTAACACCGGGGAGCTGTTTTTT.